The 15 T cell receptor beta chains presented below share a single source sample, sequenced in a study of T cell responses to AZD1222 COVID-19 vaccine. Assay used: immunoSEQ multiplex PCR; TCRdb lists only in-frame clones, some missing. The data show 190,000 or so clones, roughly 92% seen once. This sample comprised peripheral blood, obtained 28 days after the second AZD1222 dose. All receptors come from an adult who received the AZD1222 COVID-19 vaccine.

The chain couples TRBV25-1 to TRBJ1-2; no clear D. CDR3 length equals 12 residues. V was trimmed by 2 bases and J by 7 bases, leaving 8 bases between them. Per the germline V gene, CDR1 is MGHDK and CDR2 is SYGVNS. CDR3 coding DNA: TGTGCCAGCAGTGAAGGCAAGGGTGGCTACACCTTC. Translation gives CASSEGKGGYTF.

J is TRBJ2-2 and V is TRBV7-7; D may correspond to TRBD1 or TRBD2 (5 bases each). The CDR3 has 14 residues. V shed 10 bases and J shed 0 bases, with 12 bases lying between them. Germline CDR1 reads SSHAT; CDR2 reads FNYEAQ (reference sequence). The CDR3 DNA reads TGTGCCACCCGAGGGGTAGCGAACACCGGGGAGCTGTTTTTT. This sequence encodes CATRGVANTGELFF.

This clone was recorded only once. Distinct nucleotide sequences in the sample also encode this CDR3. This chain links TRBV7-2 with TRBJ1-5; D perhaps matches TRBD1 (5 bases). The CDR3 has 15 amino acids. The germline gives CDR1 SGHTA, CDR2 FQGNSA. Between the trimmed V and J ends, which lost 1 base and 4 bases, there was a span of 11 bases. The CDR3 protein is CASSLGRDSNQPQHF. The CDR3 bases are TGTGCCAGCAGCTTAGGGAGAGACAGTAATCAGCCCCAGCATTTT.

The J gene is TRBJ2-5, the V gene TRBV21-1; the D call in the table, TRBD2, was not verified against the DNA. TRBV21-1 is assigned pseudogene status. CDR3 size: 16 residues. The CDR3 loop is CASSLLPGDLRETQYF. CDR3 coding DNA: TGTGCCAGCAGCTTGCTGCCGGGGGATTTGCGGGAGACCCAGTACTTC.

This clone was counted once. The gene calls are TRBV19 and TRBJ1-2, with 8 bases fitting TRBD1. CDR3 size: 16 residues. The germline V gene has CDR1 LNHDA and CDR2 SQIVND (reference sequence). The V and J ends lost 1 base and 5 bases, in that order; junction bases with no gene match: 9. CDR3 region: CASSIGLTGTGYGYTF. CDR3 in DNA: TGTGCCAGTAGTATAGGCCTCACCGGGACAGGATATGGCTACACCTTC.

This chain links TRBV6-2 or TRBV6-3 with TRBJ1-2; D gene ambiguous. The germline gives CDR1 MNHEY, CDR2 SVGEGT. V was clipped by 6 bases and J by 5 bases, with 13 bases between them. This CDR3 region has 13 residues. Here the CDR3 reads CASSPTPGYGYTF. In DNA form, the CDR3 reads TGTGCCAGCAGCCCCACCCCAGGATATGGCTACACCTTC.

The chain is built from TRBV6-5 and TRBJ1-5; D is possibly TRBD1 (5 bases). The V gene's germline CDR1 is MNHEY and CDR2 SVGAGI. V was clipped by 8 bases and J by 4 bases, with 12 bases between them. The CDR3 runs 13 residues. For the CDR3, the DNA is TGTGCCAGCGTTCCTGGGGGTAATCAGCCCCAGCATTTT. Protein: CASVPGGNQPQHF.

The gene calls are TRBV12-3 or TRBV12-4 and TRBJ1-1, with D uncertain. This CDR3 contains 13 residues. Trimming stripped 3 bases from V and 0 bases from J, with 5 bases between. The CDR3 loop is CASSFEVNTEAFF. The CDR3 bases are TGTGCCAGCAGTTTCGAGGTGAACACTGAAGCTTTCTTT.

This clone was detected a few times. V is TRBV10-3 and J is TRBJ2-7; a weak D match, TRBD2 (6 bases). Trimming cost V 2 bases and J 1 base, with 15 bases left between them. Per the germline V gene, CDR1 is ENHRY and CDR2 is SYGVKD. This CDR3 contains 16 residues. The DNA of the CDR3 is TGTGCCATCAGTGAGGATGGTAGCGGCGAGTCCTACGAGCAGTACTTC. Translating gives CAISEDGSGESYEQYF.

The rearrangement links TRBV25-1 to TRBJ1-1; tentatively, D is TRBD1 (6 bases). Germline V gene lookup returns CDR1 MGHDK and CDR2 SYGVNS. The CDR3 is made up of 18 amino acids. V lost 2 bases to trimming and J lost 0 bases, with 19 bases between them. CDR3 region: CASSEGFGLRGMNTEAFF. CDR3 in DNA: TGTGCCAGCAGTGAAGGCTTTGGACTCAGGGGAATGAACACTGAAGCTTTCTTT.

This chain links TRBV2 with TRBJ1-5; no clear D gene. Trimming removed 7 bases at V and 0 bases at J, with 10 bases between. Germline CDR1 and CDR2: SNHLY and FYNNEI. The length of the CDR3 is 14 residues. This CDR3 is CASTQEYSNQPQHF. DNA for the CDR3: TGTGCCAGCACCCAGGAATATAGCAATCAGCCCCAGCATTTT.

CDR3 protein: CASRDLYTEAFF. DNA for the CDR3: TGTGCCAGCAGAGACCTTTACACTGAAGCTTTCTTT. The chain couples TRBV6-5 to TRBJ1-1; D is unresolved. CDR3 size: 12 residues. Per germline, CDR1 MNHEY and CDR2 SVGAGI. V lost 6 bases and J 3 bases, leaving 8 bases between the germline ends.

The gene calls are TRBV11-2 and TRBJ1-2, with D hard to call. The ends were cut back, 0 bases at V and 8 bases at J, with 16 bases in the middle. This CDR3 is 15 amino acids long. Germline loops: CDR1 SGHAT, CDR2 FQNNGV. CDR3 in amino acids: CASSLEVATLRGYTF. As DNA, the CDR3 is TGTGCCAGCAGCTTAGAAGTGGCGACCCTGAGAGGCTACACCTTC.

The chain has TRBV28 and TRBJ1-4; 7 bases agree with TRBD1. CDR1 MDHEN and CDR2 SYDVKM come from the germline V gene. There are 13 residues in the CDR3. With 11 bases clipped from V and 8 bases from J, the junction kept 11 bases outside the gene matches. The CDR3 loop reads CASGDTGVEKLFF. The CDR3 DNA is TGTGCCTCCGGTGATACAGGGGTCGAAAAACTGTTTTTT.

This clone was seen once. The CDR3 sequence is CASSYGLRQANYGYTF. In DNA, the CDR3 is TGTGCCAGCAGTTATGGACTCCGGCAAGCTAACTATGGCTACACCTTC. The rearrangement links TRBV6-5 to TRBJ1-2; D ambiguous. Germline V gene sequence: CDR1 MNHEY, CDR2 SVGAGI. The V end was cut by 3 bases, the J end by 0 bases, with 14 bases between. The CDR3 has 16 residues.